This T cell receptor (beta chain) is drawn from a study of CD8 T cells in ankylosing spondylitis. Regarding the study as a whole: There was a TCR beta motif, made of several highly homologous variants, that appeared characteristic of ankylosing spondylitis blood. Earlier literature documents some of the motif variants in reactive arthritis synovial fluid and blood. The authors reported significant enrichment of disease-linked clones in matched ankylosing spondylitis synovial fluid.

MiXCR, run by TCRdb on the 5' RACE reads, gives a single entry per CDR3 protein. This sample carries about 360,000 distinct CDR3 sequences, 20% to 25% of them seen once, and the ten largest clones take around 13%. This clonotype appeared a few times. The antigen remains unidentified. Germline V lookup: CDR1 SGHVS, CDR2 FNYEAQ. With 7 bases removed from V and 9 bases from J, the gap between germline ends came to 22 bases. CDR3 length: 15 residues. V and J are TRBV7-6 and TRBJ2-1, with a possible D match to TRBD1 (6 bases). This clonotype originated in a male donor with ankylosing spondylitis or in good health (not recorded which). Sequencing was done on a sample of blood, either unsorted or a sorted T cell fraction (not recorded which). The CDR3 DNA reads TGTGCCAGCAACCTGGGGGCTAGTTTCTCCCTTGAGCAGTTCTTC. Translation gives CASNLGASFSLEQFF.